This entry features one TCR beta chain sequence. Antigen unknown. This sample was taken from a study of early T cells in non-severe SARS-CoV-2 infection. Study-wide background: Sequencing targeted bulk RNA from unsorted whole blood, leaving chains unpaired.

Molecules of cDNA were individually given unique molecular identifiers that were attached to them. TCRdb redid the calling of the 5' RACE reads with MiXCR, one entry per CDR3 protein. The sample yields 85,000 to 100,000 distinct CDR3 sequences, around a sixth seen once. Study-wide results and limits: VDJdb matching favored anti-spike CD8 responses, missing private and CD4 specificities.

The input for sequencing was whole blood, taken at baseline. The source is an adult who was a healthcare worker with PCR-confirmed SARS-CoV-2 infection or an uninfected control (not recorded which).

This CDR3 reads CASSQVAHTPDTQYF. Here the CDR3 DNA reads TGCGCCAGCAGCCAAGTAGCTCATACTCCAGATACGCAGTATTTT. The J gene is TRBJ2-3, the V gene TRBV4-3, with unresolved D. Trimming took 1 base from V and 4 from J, leaving 12 bases between them. The germline gives CDR1 LGHNA, CDR2 YSLEER. This CDR3 comprises 15 residues.